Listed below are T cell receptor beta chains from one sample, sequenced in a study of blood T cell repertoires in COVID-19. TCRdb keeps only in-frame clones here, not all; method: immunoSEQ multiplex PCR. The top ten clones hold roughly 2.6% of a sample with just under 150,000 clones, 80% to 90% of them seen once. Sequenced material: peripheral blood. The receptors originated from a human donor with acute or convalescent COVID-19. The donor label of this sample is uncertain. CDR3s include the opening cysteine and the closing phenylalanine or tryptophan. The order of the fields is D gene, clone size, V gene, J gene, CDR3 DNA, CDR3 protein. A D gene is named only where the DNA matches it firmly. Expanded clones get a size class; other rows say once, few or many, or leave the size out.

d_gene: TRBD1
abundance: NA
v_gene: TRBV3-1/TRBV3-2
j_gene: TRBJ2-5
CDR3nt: TGTGCCAGCGGGCCCTTCAGGGGGCTAGACCAAGAGACCCAGTACTTC
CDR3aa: CASGPFRGLDQETQYF

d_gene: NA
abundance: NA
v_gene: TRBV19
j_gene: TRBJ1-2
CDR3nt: TGTGCCGCCAGAGGGAATTTCATCTGGGGGGATGGCTACACCTTC
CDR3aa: CAARGNFIWGDGYTF

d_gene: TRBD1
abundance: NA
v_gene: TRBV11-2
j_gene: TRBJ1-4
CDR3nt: TGTGCCAGCAGCGTGTGGACAGGGACGTTCGATGAAAAACTGTTTTTT
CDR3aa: CASSVWTGTFDEKLFF

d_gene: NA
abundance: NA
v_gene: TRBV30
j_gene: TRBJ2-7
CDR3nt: TGTGCCTGGAGTGTACCAGGGTCCGCGATCTACGAGGAGTACTTC
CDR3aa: CAWSVPGSAIYEEYF

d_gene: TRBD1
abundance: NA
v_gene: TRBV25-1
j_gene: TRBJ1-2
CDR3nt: TGTGCCAGCAGTGAGGGGGGGACAGGGGGGAACTATGGCTACACCTTC
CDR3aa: CASSEGGTGGNYGYTF

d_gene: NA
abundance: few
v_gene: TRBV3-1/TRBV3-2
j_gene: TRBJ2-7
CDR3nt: TGTGCCAGCAGCCAAGATGTAACAGGGTCGGGATACTACGAGCAGTACTTC
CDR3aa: CASSQDVTGSGYYEQYF

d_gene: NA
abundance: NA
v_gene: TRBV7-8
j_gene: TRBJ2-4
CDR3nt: TGTGCCAGCAGCTCCTCTCGCGAGATAGCCAAAAACATTCAGTACTTC
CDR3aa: CASSSSREIAKNIQYF

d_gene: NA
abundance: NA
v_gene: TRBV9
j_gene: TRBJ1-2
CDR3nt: TGTGCCAGCAGCGTGGGGGACACCGCTAACTATGGCTACACCTTC
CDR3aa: CASSVGDTANYGYTF

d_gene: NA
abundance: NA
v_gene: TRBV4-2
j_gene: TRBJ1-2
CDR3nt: TGTGCCAGCAGCCAAGGGCCCGCGGAAGGCTACACCTTC
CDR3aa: CASSQGPAEGYTF

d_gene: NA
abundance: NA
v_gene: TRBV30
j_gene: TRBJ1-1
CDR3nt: TGTGCCTGGACCCAACAGGGCAGGGGCACTGAAGCTTTCTTT
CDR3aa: CAWTQQGRGTEAFF

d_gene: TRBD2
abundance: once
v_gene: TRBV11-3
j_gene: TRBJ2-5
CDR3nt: TGTGCCAGCAGCTACGAAGCGGGAGGGGCCCAGTACTTC
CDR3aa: CASSYEAGGAQYF

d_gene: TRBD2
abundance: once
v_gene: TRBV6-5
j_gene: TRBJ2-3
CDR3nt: TGTGCCAGCAGTTTCGGACTAGCGGGAGTTTCAGATACGCAGTATTTT
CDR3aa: CASSFGLAGVSDTQYF

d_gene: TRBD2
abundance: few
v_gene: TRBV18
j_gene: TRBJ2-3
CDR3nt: TGTGCCAGCTCACCCACACTACTAGCGGGAGTTTCAGATACGCAGTATTTT
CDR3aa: CASSPTLLAGVSDTQYF

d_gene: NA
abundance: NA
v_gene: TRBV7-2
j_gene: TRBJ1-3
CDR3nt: TGTGCCAGCAACACGGGAGGCCTCTCTGGAAACACCATATATTTT
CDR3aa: CASNTGGLSGNTIYF

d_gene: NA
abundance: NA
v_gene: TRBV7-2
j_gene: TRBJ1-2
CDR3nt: TGTGCCAGCAGCTTATTTGGAGGAGAAAACTATGGCTACACCTTC
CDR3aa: CASSLFGGENYGYTF

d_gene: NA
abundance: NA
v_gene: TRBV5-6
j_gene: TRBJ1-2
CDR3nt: TGTGCCAGCAGGGATACACAGGGCCGCTATGGCTACACCTTC
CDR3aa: CASRDTQGRYGYTF

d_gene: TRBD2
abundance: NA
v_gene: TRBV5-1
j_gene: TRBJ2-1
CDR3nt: TGCGCCAGCAGCTTGGGGACTAGTCTTGGGGAGCAGTTCTTC
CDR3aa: CASSLGTSLGEQFF

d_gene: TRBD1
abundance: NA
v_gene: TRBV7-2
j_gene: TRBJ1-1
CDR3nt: TGTGCCAGCAGCTTATACAGGGGAATGAACACTGAAGCTTTCTTT
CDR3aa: CASSLYRGMNTEAFF

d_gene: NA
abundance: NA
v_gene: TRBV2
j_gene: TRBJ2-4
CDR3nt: TGTGCCAGCACTGAGGAGATGGTTGGCAAAAACATTCAGTACTTC
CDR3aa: CASTEEMVGKNIQYF

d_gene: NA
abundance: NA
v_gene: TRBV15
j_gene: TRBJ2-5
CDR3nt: TGTGCCACCAGCAGCGGAAAGTCCCGGGGACTTCTTCCCCGAGGAGAGACCCAGTACTTC
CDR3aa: CATSSGKSRGLLPRGETQYF

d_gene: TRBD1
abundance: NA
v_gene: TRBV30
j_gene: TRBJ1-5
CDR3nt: TGTGCCTGCTCGGACAGGGGGCGGGGAAGCAATCAGCCCCAGCATTTT
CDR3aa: CACSDRGRGSNQPQHF

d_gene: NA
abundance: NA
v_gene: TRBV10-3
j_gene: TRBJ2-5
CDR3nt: TGTGCCACGGAGACAGCCCCCTTGGGAGAGACCCAGTACTTC
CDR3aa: CATETAPLGETQYF

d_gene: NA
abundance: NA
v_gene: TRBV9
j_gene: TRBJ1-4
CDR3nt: TGTGCCAGCAGTGGGAGATGGGGTCGGGATGAAAAACTGTTTTTT
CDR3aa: CASSGRWGRDEKLFF

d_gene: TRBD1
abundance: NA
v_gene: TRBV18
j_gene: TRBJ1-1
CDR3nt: TGTGCCAGCTCCCCAGGGGGCGCGGACACTGAAGCTTTCTTT
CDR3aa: CASSPGGADTEAFF

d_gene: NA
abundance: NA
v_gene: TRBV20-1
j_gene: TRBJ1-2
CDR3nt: TGCAGGATCAGGGGCTACACCTTC
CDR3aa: CRIRGYTF

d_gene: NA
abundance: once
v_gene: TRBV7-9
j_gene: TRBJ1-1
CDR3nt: TGTGCCACGGGGCGGGGGAACACTGAAGCTTTCTTT
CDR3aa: CATGRGNTEAFF

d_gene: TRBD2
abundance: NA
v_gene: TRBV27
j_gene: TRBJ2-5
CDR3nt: TGTGCCAGCAGAATAGCGGGGGGACAAGAGACCCAGTACTTC
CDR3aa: CASRIAGGQETQYF

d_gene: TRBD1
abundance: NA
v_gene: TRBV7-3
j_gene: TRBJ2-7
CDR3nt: TGTGCCAGCAGCTTCACCGGGACAGGGGGCGACTACGAGCAGTACTTC
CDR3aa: CASSFTGTGGDYEQYF

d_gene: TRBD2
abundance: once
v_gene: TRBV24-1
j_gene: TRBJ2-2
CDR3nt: TGTGCCACCAGTTGGACTAGCGGATCGAACACCGGGGAGCTGTTTTTT
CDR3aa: CATSWTSGSNTGELFF

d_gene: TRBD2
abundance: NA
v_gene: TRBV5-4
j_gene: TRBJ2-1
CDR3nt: TGTGCCAGCAGCCGGGGACTAGCGGGAGTAGATGAGCAGTTCTTC
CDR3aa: CASSRGLAGVDEQFF

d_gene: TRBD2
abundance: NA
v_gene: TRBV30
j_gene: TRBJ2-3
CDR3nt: TGTGCCTTCACCCTCCGGGGAGCGGGGTTCACAGATACGCAGTATTTT
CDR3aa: CAFTLRGAGFTDTQYF

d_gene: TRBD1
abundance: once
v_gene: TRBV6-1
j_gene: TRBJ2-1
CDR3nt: TGTGCCAGCAGTGAAAGGCATGGACAGGTGAACAGTGAGCAGTTCTTC
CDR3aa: CASSERHGQVNSEQFF

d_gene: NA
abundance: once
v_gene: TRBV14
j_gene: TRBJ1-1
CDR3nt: TGTGCCAGCAGCCAATTCCCAGACAATTACATGAACACTGAAGCTTTCTTT
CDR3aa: CASSQFPDNYMNTEAFF

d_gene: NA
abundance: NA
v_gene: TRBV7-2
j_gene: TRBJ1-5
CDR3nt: TGTGCCAGCAGCTTAGATTGGACTCCGTATCAGCCCCAGCATTTT
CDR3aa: CASSLDWTPYQPQHF

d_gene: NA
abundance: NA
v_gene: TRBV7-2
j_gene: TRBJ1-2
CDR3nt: TGTGCCAGCAGCTTAGAGCGTAATGGCTACACCTTC
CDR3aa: CASSLERNGYTF

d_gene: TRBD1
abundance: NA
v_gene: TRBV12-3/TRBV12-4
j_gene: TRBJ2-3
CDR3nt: TGTGCCAGCAGACAGGGGATCACAGATACGCAGTATTTT
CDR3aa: CASRQGITDTQYF

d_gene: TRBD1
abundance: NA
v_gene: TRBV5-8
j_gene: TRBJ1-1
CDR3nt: TGTGCCAGCAGCTTTGACGACAGGGGTACTGAAGCTTTCTTT
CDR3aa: CASSFDDRGTEAFF

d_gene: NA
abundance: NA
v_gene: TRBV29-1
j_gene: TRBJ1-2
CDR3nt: TGCAGCGTTGAAGAACCCCCAGGCACGCCTAACTATGGCTACACCTTC
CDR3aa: CSVEEPPGTPNYGYTF